This entry lists 21 T cell receptor beta chains sequenced from one sample in a study of tumor-infiltrating lymphocytes in primary liver carcinoma. Reverse transcription of roughly 0.45 ug total RNA with a constant-region primer produced TCR beta cDNA. Slightly modified ARM-PCR served as the procedure for the TCR beta libraries. These libraries came from three rounds of nested multiplex PCR. Two initial PCR rounds of about 9 cycles each paired TRBV1-TRBV30 forward primers with a C-beta reverse primer. TCRdb itself ran the multiplex PCR reads through MiXCR, one entry per CDR3 protein. The table has 100,000 to 150,000 distinct CDR3 sequences, around 60% seen once; the top ten hold more than 7%. Each 20-30 mg portion of unsorted bulk tissue served as the source for co-extraction of RNA and DNA. What was sequenced was liver tumor tissue from sampling region 3. Subset in this sample: tumor region T3, left-lateral pole. The receptors were sampled from a woman in her fifties or sixties with primary liver carcinoma and hepatitis B virus infection.

The chain employs TRBV7-9 and TRBJ2-7, with D maybe TRBD1 (5 bases). Germline CDR1 reads SEHNR; CDR2 reads FQNEAQ (reference sequence). This CDR3 is built from 14 residues. V was trimmed by 5 bases and J by 3 bases, leaving 14 bases between them. As DNA, the CDR3 is TGTGCCAGCAGCCCTCAGGGAAAGTTCTACGAGCAGTACTTC. Amino acid sequence: CASSPQGKFYEQYF.

To note about this clonotype: A junction boundary mismatches the germline segment, possibly from a read error. The chain uses TRBV11-2 and TRBJ2-7, with 8 bases identical to TRBD2. Germline-derived CDR1 and CDR2 are SGHAT and FQNNGV. This CDR3 is built from 16 residues. The CDR3 is CPSILSGPGGPYEQYF. As DNA, the CDR3 is TGTCCCAGCATCTTGTCGGGTCCGGGAGGGCCCTACGAGCAGTACTTC.

At least ten counts were recorded for this clonotype. This chain links TRBV6-6 with TRBJ1-3; the D gene is possibly TRBD1 (6 bases). The CDR3 extends over 16 amino acids. CDR1 and CDR2 (germline): MNHNY, SVGAGI (reference sequence). Trimming cost V 2 bases and J 4 bases, with 15 bases left between them. Here the CDR3 reads CASSYINQGSGNTIYF. The CDR3 bases are TGTGCCAGCAGTTACATCAATCAGGGGAGCGGAAACACCATATATTTT.

With regard to this clonotype: Just one base apart from a much larger clone, this may be a read error. The chain joins TRBV5-4 to TRBJ2-6; 13 bases align to TRBD2. The V and J ends lost 2 bases and 5 bases, in that order; junction bases with no gene match: 7. CDR3 length equals 18 residues. CDR1 is SGHNT and CDR2 is YYREEE in the germline V gene (reference sequence). The CDR3 loop reads CASSFGTSGISRANVLTF. DNA for the CDR3: TGTGCCAGCAGCTTTGGGACTAGCGGGATTTCTAGGGCCAACGTCCTGACTTTC.

Concerning this clonotype itself: The conserved final phenylalanine or tryptophan is absent from the CDR3, which likely points to a read error. The DNA is left out, because the CDR3 cannot be placed on it with certainty; the CDR3 is given as TCRdb lists it. The rearrangement joins TRBV11-2 to TRBJ2-2; the table's D call of TRBD1 was not tested on the DNA. The CDR3 sequence runs 16 residues, both termini included. Germline CDR1 and CDR2: SGHAT and FQNNGV. CDR3: CASSPRQGRVTGEPFS.

Note on this clonotype: The junction differs from germline at one of its ends, possibly a read error. The J gene is TRBJ2-1, the V gene TRBV5-1; D unresolved. The V gene's germline CDR1 is SGHRS and CDR2 YFSETQ. The CDR3 is 13 residues long. The DNA of the CDR3 is TGCGCTAGCAGCCCTCTAGAGCGCAATGAGCAGTTCTTC. This encodes CASSPLERNEQFF.

Turning to this clonotype: A read error may account for a junction end that differs from germline. The V and J genes are TRBV11-3 and TRBJ1-1; no definite D call. Germline CDR1 is SGHNT and CDR2 is YENEEA. This CDR3 region has 14 residues. CDR3 DNA sequence: TGCGCCAGCAGCCAGGATAGCTTGAACACTGAAGCTTTCTTT. It is translated as CASSQDSLNTEAFF.

Details on this clonotype: One end of the junction varies from germline; a read error may be responsible. The chain carries TRBV5-4 and TRBJ2-3, with 11 bases identical to TRBD2. CDR3 size: 16 residues. Germline CDR1 and CDR2: SGHNT and YYREEE (reference sequence). CDR3 sequence: CGSSFPSGGYTDTQYF. The DNA for the CDR3 is TGTGGCAGCAGCTTCCCTAGCGGGGGGTACACAGATACGCAGTATTTC.

Points on this clonotype: Because it lacks the conserved phenylalanine or tryptophan at the end, this CDR3 is likely a read error. The DNA is omitted, as the CDR3 cannot be located on it reliably, and the CDR3 follows TCRdb's listing. This sequence joins TRBV11-2 and TRBJ2-5. Looked up from germline, CDR1 is SGHAT and CDR2 is FQNNGV. The CDR3 region is 12 residues in length, termini included. The CDR3 sequence: CASSFVTAAVYL.

The chain employs TRBV11-3 and TRBJ2-7, with a weak D call TRBD2 (5 bases). CDR3 length: 15 residues. Germline CDR1 and CDR2: SGHNT and YENEEA. V was pared by 5 bases and J by 2 bases, with 16 bases between. CDR3 loop: CASSPNPRAAYEQYF. The CDR3 nucleotides read TGTGCCAGCAGCCCGAATCCGCGAGCGGCCTACGAGCAGTACTTC. Complete variable domain (other parts from reference TRBV11-3 and TRBJ2-7): EAGVVQSPRYKIIEKKQPVAFWCNPISGHNTLYWYLQNLGQGPELLIRYENEEAVDDSQLPKDRFSAERLKGVDSTLKIQPAELGDSAVYLCASSPNPRAAYEQYFGPGTRLTVT.

With regard to this clonotype: One end of the junction varies from germline; a read error may be responsible. This chain connects TRBV4-1 to TRBJ2-1; D possibly corresponds to TRBD2 (5 bases). The CDR3 contains 15 residues. Germline loops: CDR1 MGHRA, CDR2 YSYEKL. CDR3 region: CARSQAEGSYNEQLF. CDR3 nucleotide sequence: TGTGCCAGGAGCCAAGCCGAGGGCTCCTACAATGAGCAGCTCTTC.

This rearrangement joins TRBV28 to TRBJ1-5; D possibly corresponds to TRBD1 (5 bases). Germline CDR1 MDHEN, CDR2 SYDVKM. V was cut by 7 bases and J by 4 bases, with 20 bases left in between. The CDR3 has 16 residues. The CDR3 region is CASTPIGQGGNQPQHF. CDR3 bases: TGTGCCAGCACTCCCATAGGACAAGGTGGAAATCAGCCCCAGCATTTT.

This clonotype is labeled medium-sized. The chain couples TRBV11-3 to TRBJ1-1; no reliable D call. This CDR3 has 13 amino acids. Germline V gene data show CDR1 as SGHNT and CDR2 as YENEEA. Trimming removed 4 bases from V and 5 bases from J, with 11 bases in between. CDR3 region: CASSSIGQTEAFF. The CDR3 DNA reads as TGTGCCAGCAGCTCTATCGGGCAGACTGAAGCTTTCTTT. The full variable domain, rest sourced from reference TRBV11-3 and TRBJ1-1, is EAGVVQSPRYKIIEKKQPVAFWCNPISGHNTLYWYLQNLGQGPELLIRYENEEAVDDSQLPKDRFSAERLKGVDSTLKIQPAELGDSAVYLCASSSIGQTEAFFGQGTRLTVV.

A remark on this clonotype: At one end, the junction sequence differs from germline, possibly due to a read error. The genes are TRBV29-1 and TRBJ2-5, with TRBD1 as a possible D gene (7 bases). The CDR3 sequence is 15 residues long. Germline V CDR1 and CDR2: SQVTM, ANQGSEA. In DNA, the CDR3 is TGCAGCGCTGAACTCAGGGGGGATATCGGAGAGACCCAGTACTTC. Its protein is CSAELRGDIGETQYF.

A remark on this clonotype: This sequence may be a read error, since a much larger clone differs from it by one base. The gene calls are TRBV12-3 or TRBV12-4 and TRBJ1-5, with 10 bases aligning to TRBD1. The CDR3 covers 15 residues. CDR3 protein: CVSSMTGGRNQPQHF. DNA of the CDR3: TGTGTCAGCTCTATGACAGGGGGCCGTAATCAGCCCCAGCATTTT.

About this clonotype: A much more abundant neighbour one base away suggests this may be a read error. The rearrangement joins TRBV5-4 to TRBJ2-1, with 12 positions matching TRBD2. CDR3 length equals 15 residues. The germline V gene encodes CDR1 SGHNT and CDR2 YYREEE (reference sequence). The DNA of the CDR3 is TGTGTCAGCAGGGCTAGCGGGAGGGCCTACAATGAGCAGTTCTTC. This translates into CVSRASGRAYNEQFF.

As concerns this clonotype: Relative to the germline gene, one junction end is altered; a read error may explain this. The chain links TRBV6-5 to TRBJ1-2, with TRBD1 matching 7 bases. CDR3 length: 15 residues. Germline CDR1 MNHEY, CDR2 SVGAGI. The CDR3 DNA follows: TGTACCAGCAGTTATCAACAGGGGCAGGTCGGTGGCTACACCTTC. Protein sequence: CTSSYQQGQVGGYTF.

About this clonotype: Its ends do not fully match the called genes, so a read error is possible. V and J are TRBV28 and TRBJ1-2; 7 bases line up with TRBD1. CDR1 is MDHEN, CDR2 SYDVKM, per germline. The CDR3 length is 13 residues. CDR3 amino acids: CASSFRGIYGYAF. In DNA, the CDR3 is TGTGCCAGCAGTTTCAGGGGGATCTATGGCTACGCCTTC.

With respect to this clonotype: At one end the junction does not follow the germline gene, possibly because of a read error. This chain joins TRBV11-3 and TRBJ2-1; no definite D call. The CDR3 length is 16 residues. The germline gives CDR1 SGHNT, CDR2 YENEEA. In DNA form, the CDR3 reads TGTGCTAGCAGCCCCCCCGGAGATTCCACTTACAATGAGCAGCTCTTC. Amino acid sequence: CASSPPGDSTYNEQLF.

Comments on this clonotype: A much larger clonotype is one base distant, so this may be a read error. The J gene is TRBJ1-5, the V gene TRBV5-1, with D unclear. The germline V gene encodes CDR1 SGHRS and CDR2 YFSETQ. This CDR3 spans 14 amino acids. This chain's CDR3 is CASSLEGLGQSQHF. The CDR3 DNA is TGCGCCAGCAGCTTGGAAGGGCTTGGTCAGTCCCAGCATTTT.

The chain carries TRBV20-1 and TRBJ1-1; D gene ambiguous. This CDR3 spans 16 amino acids. The germline CDR1 and CDR2 sequences are DFQATT and SNEGSKA (reference sequence). The CDR3 loop reads CGTRDLVGRRNTEAFF. The CDR3 coding sequence is TGCGGTACTAGAGATCTCGTAGGACGGCGGAACACTGAAGCTTTCTTT.